The rows below give T cell receptor beta chains drawn from one sample of a study of blood T cell repertoires in COVID-19. Clones were sequenced by immunoSEQ multiplex PCR, and TCRdb holds only the in-frame ones, with some missing. Found here are 150,000 to 200,000 clones, 60% to 80% of them singletons; the top ten hold around 15%. The sample was peripheral blood. These receptors were taken from a man aged 55 to 70 with active or convalescent COVID-19. CDR3s include the opening cysteine and the closing phenylalanine or tryptophan. Each record gives: CDR3 length, clone size, J gene, D gene, V gene, CDR3 DNA, CDR3 protein. The D gene is left open where the match is weak. Only some rows state a clone size, as once, few, many or a class for expanded clones.

15,-,TRBJ1-6,-,TRBV12-1,TGTGCCAGCAGCTTCTTCCCAGGGGTTAATTCACCCCTCCACTTT,CASSFFPGVNSPLHF
15,-,TRBJ2-1,TRBD2,TRBV5-4,TGTGCCAGCAGCTTGGACGGCGGGGGAGGGAATGAGCAGTTCTTC,CASSLDGGGGNEQFF
18,-,TRBJ2-3,TRBD1,TRBV27,TGTGCCAGCAGTTCAGGGACAGAAGTTGGACCGTCGACAGATACGCAGTATTTT,CASSSGTEVGPSTDTQYF
16,-,TRBJ1-5,-,TRBV4-3,TGCGCCAGCAGCCAAGAAGGGGGTCAGGGCAATCAGCCCCAGCATTTT,CASSQEGGQGNQPQHF
15,-,TRBJ1-5,TRBD1,TRBV10-3,TGTGCCATCAGTAAAACAGGGGAAGGCAATCAGCCCCAGCATTTT,CAISKTGEGNQPQHF
13,-,TRBJ2-5,TRBD2,TRBV7-2,TGTGCCGGATCAGCGGGAGGGCCGGAGACCCAGTACTTC,CAGSAGGPETQYF
14,-,TRBJ1-6,-,TRBV6-5,TGTGCCAGCAGTCCCGGCGGGTATCATTCACCCCTCCACTTT,CASSPGGYHSPLHF
15,-,TRBJ2-7,-,TRBV18,TGTGCCAGCTCACCACGTCAGGGTTACGGCTACGAGCAGTACTTC,CASSPRQGYGYEQYF
16,-,TRBJ1-3,-,TRBV18,TGTGCCAGCTCTCCCTTTGCGGAGAGCTCTGGAAACACCATATATTTT,CASSPFAESSGNTIYF
15,few,TRBJ2-7,TRBD2,TRBV4-2,TGTGCCAGCAGCCCCTATGGACTAGCAGGCGGCGAGCAGTACTTC,CASSPYGLAGGEQYF
14,-,TRBJ2-7,-,TRBV7-9,TGTGCCAGCACCCTCGGAGGTGCTCTCAACGAGCAGTACTTC,CASTLGGALNEQYF
13,few,TRBJ2-7,-,TRBV6-2/TRBV6-3,TGTGCCAGCAGTTACCTAGCCCCGTGGGAGCAGTACTTC,CASSYLAPWEQYF
15,-,TRBJ1-6,-,TRBV18,TGTGCCAGCTCACCACAACGGGGGAAGAATTCACCCCTCCACTTT,CASSPQRGKNSPLHF
15,-,TRBJ1-3,TRBD1,TRBV19,TGTGCCAGTACAAGACAGGGGGTATCCGGAAACACCATATATTTT,CASTRQGVSGNTIYF
13,-,TRBJ2-7,-,TRBV11-2,TGTGCCAGCAGCTTAGGGAGGGGAGGCGAGCAGTACTTC,CASSLGRGGEQYF
16,-,TRBJ1-4,TRBD1,TRBV4-3,TGCGCCAGCAGCCAAGGTACAGGGGGGACTAATGAAAAACTGTTTTTT,CASSQGTGGTNEKLFF
14,-,TRBJ1-1,TRBD1,TRBV28,TGTGCCAGCACTCTGACAGGGGTGAACACTGAAGCTTTCTTT,CASTLTGVNTEAFF
14,-,TRBJ1-4,-,TRBV4-2,TGTGCCAGCAGCCAAGGGCCAGGGGAAGAAAAACTGTTTTTT,CASSQGPGEEKLFF
17,few,TRBJ2-6,-,TRBV30,TGTGCCTGGAGTGACCCGGGACTGCTCTCTGGGGCCAACGTCCTGACTTTC,CAWSDPGLLSGANVLTF
11,-,TRBJ1-2,-,TRBV28,TGTGCCACCGGTCCCTCCCATGGCTACACCTTC,CATGPSHGYTF
11,many,TRBJ2-1,-,TRBV12-3/TRBV12-4,TGTGCCAGCAGTCTCAGTTCAGAGGAGTTCTTC,CASSLSSEEFF
20,-,TRBJ2-3,-,TRBV27,TGTGCCAGCAGTTCACTCCGCCTGGCCCAACTAGGAAGGGGCACAGATACGCAGTATTTT,CASSSLRLAQLGRGTDTQYF
15,-,TRBJ2-3,-,TRBV7-8,TGTGCCAGCAGCTCCCTTTTGGAAGCGTTGTATACGCAGTATTTT,CASSSLLEALYTQYF
12,-,TRBJ1-1,TRBD1,TRBV29-1,TGCAGCGCCCGGGACAGTAGCACTGAAGCTTTCTTT,CSARDSSTEAFF
12,-,TRBJ1-1,-,TRBV30,TGTGCCTGGAGCGACACAGACACTGAAGCTTTCTTT,CAWSDTDTEAFF
17,-,TRBJ2-1,TRBD2,TRBV7-9,TGTGCCAGCAGCTCCGCACCGGGACTAGCGGGAGTCGAGGAGCAGTTCTTC,CASSSAPGLAGVEEQFF
13,-,TRBJ2-1,-,TRBV7-3,TGTGCCAGCAGCTCGCTAGCGTGGAATGAGCAGTTCTTC,CASSSLAWNEQFF
16,-,TRBJ1-2,-,TRBV25-1,TGTGCCAGCAGTGACTTGGGTTCCGGGACAAGCCTTGGCTACACCTTC,CASSDLGSGTSLGYTF
13,-,TRBJ2-3,-,TRBV12-3/TRBV12-4,TGTGCCAGCAGTTTGGGTACGGACTCAACGCAGTATTTT,CASSLGTDSTQYF
14,-,TRBJ1-2,-,TRBV29-1,TGCAGCGTTGAAGATCTTGGGGGCGACTATGGCTACACCTTC,CSVEDLGGDYGYTF
17,few,TRBJ1-6,TRBD1,TRBV18,TGTGCCAGCTCATCAAGGGCAGGGGGAGAATCAGTCTCACCCCTCCACTTT,CASSSRAGGESVSPLHF
13,few,TRBJ1-1,TRBD1,TRBV29-1,TGCAGCGTTGTCAGACAGGGACTTGGTAAAGCTTTCTTT,CSVVRQGLGKAFF
10,-,TRBJ1-2,-,TRBV20-1,TGCAGTGGCCTAGGCGTTGGCTACACCTTC,CSGLGVGYTF
14,-,TRBJ1-4,TRBD1,TRBV7-2,TGTGCCAGCAGCCCCAGGGGGCGGACTGAAAAACTGTTTTTT,CASSPRGRTEKLFF
12,-,TRBJ1-2,-,TRBV19,TGTGCCAGCAGGGTGTTCCCCGATGGCTACACCTTC,CASRVFPDGYTF
14,-,TRBJ2-7,TRBD1,TRBV9,TGTGCCAGCAGCGTTCGGACAGGGATTGGCGAGCAGTACTTC,CASSVRTGIGEQYF
14,-,TRBJ2-1,TRBD2,TRBV5-1,TGCGCCAGCGCGACTAGCGGGGGGTCCAATGAGCAGTTCTTC,CASATSGGSNEQFF
13,-,TRBJ2-2,TRBD2,TRBV9,TGTGCCAGCAGCGTAACGGGGGGCGGGGAGCTGTTTTTT,CASSVTGGGELFF
16,-,TRBJ2-2,-,TRBV9,TGTGCCAGCAGCGTAGATCCTGGCTCGAACACCGGGGAGCTGTTTTTT,CASSVDPGSNTGELFF
15,-,TRBJ1-6,-,TRBV28,TGTGCCAGCAGTCCCCCCCGGGATCACAATTCACCCCTCCACTTT,CASSPPRDHNSPLHF
13,once,TRBJ1-5,-,TRBV30,TGTGCCTGGACGCGGGGAGAAGGGCAGCCCCAGCATTTT,CAWTRGEGQPQHF